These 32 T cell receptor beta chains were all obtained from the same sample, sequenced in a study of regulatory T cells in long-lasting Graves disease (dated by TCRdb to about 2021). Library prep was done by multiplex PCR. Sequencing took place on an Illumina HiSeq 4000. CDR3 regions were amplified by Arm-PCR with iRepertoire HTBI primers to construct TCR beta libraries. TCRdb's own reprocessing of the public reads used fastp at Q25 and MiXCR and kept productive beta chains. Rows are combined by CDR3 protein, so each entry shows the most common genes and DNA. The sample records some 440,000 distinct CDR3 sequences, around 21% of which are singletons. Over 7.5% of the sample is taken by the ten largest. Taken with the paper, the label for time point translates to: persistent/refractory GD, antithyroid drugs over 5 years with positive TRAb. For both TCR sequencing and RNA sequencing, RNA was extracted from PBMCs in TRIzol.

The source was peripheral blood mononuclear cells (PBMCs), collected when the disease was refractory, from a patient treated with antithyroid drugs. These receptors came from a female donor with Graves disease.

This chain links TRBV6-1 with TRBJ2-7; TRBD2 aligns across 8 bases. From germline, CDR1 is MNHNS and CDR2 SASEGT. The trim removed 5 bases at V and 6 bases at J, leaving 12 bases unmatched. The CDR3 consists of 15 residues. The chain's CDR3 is CASSPAGGRYREQYF. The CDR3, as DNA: TGTGCCAGCAGTCCCGCGGGCGGGAGGTATCGCGAGCAGTACTTC.

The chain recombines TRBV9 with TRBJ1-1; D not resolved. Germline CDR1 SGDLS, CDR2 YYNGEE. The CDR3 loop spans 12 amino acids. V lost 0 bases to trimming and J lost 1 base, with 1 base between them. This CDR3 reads CASSVANTEAFF. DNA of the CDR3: TGTGCCAGCAGCGTAGCGAACACTGAAGCTTTCTTT.

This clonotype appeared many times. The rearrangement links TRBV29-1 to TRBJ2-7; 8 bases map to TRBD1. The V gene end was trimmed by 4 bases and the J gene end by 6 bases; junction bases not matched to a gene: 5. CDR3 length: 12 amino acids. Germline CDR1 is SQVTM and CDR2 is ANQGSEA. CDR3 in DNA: TGCAGCGTTGCTCAGGGGGCGGGCGAGCAGTACTTC. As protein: CSVAQGAGEQYF.

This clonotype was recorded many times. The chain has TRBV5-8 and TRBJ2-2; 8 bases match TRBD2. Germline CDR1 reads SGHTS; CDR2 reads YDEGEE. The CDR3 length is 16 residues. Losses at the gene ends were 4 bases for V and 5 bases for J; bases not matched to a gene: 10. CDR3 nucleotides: TGTGCCAGCAGCACACGCGGGACTAGTGGAACCGGGGAGCTGTTTTTT. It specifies CASSTRGTSGTGELFF.

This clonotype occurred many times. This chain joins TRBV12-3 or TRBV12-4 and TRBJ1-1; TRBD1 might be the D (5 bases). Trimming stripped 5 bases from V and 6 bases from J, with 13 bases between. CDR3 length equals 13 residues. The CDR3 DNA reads TGTGCCAGCAGTCCACGGACAAATTCTGAAGCTTTCTTT. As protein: CASSPRTNSEAFF.

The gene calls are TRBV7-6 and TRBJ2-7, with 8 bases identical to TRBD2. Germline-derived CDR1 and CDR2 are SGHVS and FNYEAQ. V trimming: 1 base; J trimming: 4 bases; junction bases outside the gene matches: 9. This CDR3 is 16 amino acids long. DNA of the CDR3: TGTGCCAGCAGCTTAGTAATGGCTGCGGGGGGATACGAGCAGTACTTC. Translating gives CASSLVMAAGGYEQYF.

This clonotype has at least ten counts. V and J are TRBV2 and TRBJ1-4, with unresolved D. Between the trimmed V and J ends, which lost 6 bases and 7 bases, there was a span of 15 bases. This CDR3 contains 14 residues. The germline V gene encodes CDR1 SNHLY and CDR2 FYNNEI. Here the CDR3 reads CASSAPGRVEKLFF. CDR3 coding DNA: TGTGCCAGCAGCGCGCCCGGGCGGGTTGAAAAACTGTTTTTT.

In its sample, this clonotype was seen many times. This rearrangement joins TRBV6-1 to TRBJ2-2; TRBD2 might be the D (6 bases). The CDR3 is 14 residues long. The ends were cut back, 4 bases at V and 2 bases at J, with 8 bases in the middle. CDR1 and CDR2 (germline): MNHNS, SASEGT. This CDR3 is CASSGDFNTGELFF. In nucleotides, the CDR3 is TGTGCCAGCAGTGGGGACTTCAACACCGGGGAGCTGTTTTTT.

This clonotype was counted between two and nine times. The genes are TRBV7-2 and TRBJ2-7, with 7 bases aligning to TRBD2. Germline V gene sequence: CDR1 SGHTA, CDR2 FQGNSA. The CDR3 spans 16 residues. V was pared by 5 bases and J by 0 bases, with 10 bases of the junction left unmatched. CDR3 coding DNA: TGTGCCAGCAGCCCAGACGTGACTAGCTTCTCCTACGAGCAGTACTTC. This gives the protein CASSPDVTSFSYEQYF. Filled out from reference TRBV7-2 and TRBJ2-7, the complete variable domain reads GAGVSQSPSNKVTEKGKDVELRCDPISGHTALYWYRQSLGQGLEFLIYFQGNSAPDKSGLPSDRFSAERTGGSVSTLTIQRTQQEDSAVYLCASSPDVTSFSYEQYFGPGTRLTVT.

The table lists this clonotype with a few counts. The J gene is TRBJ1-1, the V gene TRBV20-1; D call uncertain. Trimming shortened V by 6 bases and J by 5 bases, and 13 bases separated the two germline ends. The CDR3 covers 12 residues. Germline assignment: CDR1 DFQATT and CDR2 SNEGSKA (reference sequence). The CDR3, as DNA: TGCAGTGCGGAAAGGGAGGGAACTGAAGCTTTCTTT. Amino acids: CSAEREGTEAFF.

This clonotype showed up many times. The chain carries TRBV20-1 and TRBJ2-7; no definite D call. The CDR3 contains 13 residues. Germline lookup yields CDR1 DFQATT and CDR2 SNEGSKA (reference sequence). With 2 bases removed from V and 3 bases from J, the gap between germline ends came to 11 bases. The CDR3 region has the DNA TGCAGTGCTAGAAAGAACGTAGGCTACGAGCAGTACTTC. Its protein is CSARKNVGYEQYF.

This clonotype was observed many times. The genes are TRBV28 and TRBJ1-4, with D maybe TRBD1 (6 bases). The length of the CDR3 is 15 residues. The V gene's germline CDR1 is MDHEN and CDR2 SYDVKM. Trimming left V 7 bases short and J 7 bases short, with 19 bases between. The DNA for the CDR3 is TGTGCCAGCACCCAACGGGGGCGGTTGGCTGAAAAACTGTTTTTT. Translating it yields CASTQRGRLAEKLFF. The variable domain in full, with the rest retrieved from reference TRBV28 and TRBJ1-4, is DVKVTQSSRYLVKRTGEKVFLECVQDMDHENMFWYRQDPGLGLRLIYFSYDVKMKEKGDIPEGYSVSREKKERFSLILESASTNQTSMYLCASTQRGRLAEKLFFGSGTQLSVL.

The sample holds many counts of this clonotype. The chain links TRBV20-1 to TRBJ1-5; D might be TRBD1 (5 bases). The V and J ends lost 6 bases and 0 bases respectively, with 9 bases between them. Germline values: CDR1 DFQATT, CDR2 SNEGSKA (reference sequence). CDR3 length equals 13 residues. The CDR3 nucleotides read TGCAGTGCATGGGGCGATAGCAATCAGCCCCAGCATTTT. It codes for CSAWGDSNQPQHF.

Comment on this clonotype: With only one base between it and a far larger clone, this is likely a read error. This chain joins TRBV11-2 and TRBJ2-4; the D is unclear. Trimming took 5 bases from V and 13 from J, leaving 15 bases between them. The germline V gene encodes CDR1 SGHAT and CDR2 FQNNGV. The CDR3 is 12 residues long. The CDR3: CASSEHAFEQYF. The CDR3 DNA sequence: TGTGCCAGCAGCGAGCATGCCTTTGAGCAGTACTTC. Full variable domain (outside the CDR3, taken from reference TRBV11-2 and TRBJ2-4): EAGVAQSPRYKIIEKRQSVAFWCNPISGHATLYWYQQILGQGPKLLIQFQNNGVVDDSQLPKDRFSAERLKGVDSTLKIQPAKLEDSAVYLCASSEHAFEQYFGAGTRLSVL.

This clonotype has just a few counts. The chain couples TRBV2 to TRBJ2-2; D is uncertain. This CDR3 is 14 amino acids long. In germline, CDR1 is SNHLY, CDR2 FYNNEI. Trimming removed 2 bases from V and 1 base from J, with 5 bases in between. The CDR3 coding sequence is TGTGCCAGCAGTGAATCTGGGAACACCGGGGAGCTGTTTTTT. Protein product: CASSESGNTGELFF.

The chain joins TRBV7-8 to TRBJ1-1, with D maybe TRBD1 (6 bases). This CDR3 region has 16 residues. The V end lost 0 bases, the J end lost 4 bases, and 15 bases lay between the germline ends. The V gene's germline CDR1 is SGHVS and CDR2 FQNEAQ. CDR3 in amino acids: CASSLAPLGGGTEAFF. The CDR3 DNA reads TGTGCCAGCAGCTTAGCCCCGCTCGGGGGCGGCACTGAAGCTTTCTTT.

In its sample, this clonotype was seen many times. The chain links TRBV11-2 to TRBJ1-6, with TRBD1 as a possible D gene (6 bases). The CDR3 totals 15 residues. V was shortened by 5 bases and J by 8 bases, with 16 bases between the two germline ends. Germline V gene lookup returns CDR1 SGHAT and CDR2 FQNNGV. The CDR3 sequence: CASSPDRSNHSPLHF. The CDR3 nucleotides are TGTGCCAGCAGCCCGGACAGAAGTAACCATTCACCCCTCCACTTT.

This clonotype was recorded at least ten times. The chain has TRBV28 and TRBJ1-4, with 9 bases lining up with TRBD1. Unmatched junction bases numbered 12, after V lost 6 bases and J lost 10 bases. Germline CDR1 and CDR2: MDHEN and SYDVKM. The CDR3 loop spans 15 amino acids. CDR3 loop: CASRMPGQGRGKLFF. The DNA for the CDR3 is TGTGCCAGCAGGATGCCGGGACAGGGACGGGGAAAACTGTTTTTT.

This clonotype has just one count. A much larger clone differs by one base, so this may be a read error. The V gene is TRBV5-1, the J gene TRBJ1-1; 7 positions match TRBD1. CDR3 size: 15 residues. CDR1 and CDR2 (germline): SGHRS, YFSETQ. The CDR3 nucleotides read TGCGCCAGCAGCTTGGGAGTGACAGGGACAACTGGAGCTTTCTTT. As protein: CASSLGVTGTTGAFF.

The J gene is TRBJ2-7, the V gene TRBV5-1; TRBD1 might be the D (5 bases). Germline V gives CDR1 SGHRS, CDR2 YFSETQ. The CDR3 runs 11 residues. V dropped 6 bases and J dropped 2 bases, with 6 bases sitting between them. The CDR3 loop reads CASMDTYEQYF. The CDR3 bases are TGCGCCAGCATGGACACCTACGAGCAGTACTTC.

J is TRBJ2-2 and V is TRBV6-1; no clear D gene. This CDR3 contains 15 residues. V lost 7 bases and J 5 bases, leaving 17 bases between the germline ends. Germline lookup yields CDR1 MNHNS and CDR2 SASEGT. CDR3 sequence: CASKVLRPQTGELFF. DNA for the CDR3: TGTGCCAGCAAGGTATTGAGACCACAGACCGGGGAGCTGTTTTTT.

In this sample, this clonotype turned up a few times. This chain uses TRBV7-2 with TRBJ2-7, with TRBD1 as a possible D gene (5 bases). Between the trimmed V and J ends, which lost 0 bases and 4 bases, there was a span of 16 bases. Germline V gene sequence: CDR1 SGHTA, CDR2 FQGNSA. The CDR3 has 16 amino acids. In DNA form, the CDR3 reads TGTGCCAGCAGCTTAGCGACGACCACTGGGGCTTACGAGCAGTACTTC. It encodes CASSLATTTGAYEQYF.

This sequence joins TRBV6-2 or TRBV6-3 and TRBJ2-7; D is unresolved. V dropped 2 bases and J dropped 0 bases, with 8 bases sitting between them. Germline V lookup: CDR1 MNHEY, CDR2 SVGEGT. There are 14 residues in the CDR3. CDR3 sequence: CASSYPAASYEQYF. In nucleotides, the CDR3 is TGTGCCAGCAGTTACCCCGCAGCCTCCTACGAGCAGTACTTC.

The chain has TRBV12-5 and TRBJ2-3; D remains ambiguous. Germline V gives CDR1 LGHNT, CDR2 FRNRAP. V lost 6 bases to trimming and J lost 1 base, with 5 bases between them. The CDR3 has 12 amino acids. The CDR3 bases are TGTGCTAGTGGGCATCGCACAGATACGCAGTATTTT. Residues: CASGHRTDTQYF.

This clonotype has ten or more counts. CDR3 DNA: TGTGCCAGCAGTTCGGACAATCCCCTTGAGCAGTACTTC. Translation: CASSSDNPLEQYF. The rearrangement links TRBV27 to TRBJ2-7, with a weak D call TRBD1 (5 bases). This CDR3 spans 13 amino acids. CDR1 is MNHEY, CDR2 SMNVEV, per germline (reference sequence). The V gene lost 4 bases and the J gene lost 7 bases, with 14 bases spanning the gap.

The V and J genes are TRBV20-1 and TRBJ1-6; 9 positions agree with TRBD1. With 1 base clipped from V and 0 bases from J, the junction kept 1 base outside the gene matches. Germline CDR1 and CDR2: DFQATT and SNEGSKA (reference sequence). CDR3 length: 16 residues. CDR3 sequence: CSARADRGSYNSPLHF. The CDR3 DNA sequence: TGCAGTGCTAGAGCGGACAGGGGCTCCTATAATTCACCCCTCCACTTT.

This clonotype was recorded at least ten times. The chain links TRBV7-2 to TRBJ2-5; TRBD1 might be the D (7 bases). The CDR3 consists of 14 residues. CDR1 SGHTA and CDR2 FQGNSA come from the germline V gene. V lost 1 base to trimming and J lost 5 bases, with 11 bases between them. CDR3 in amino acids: CASSLVAGGETQYF. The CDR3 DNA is TGTGCCAGCAGCTTAGTAGCAGGGGGGGAGACCCAGTACTTC.

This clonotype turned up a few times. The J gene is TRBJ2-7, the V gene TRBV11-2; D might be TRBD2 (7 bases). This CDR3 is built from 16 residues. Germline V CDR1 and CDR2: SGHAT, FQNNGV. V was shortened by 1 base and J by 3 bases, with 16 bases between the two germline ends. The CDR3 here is CASSLGVGGALYEQYF. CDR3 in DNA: TGTGCCAGCAGCTTAGGAGTGGGGGGGGCTCTCTACGAGCAGTACTTC.

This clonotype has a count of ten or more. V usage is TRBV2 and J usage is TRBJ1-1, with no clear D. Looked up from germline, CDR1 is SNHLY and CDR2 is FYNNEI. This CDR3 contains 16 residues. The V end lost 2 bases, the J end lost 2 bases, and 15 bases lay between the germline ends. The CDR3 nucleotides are TGTGCCAGCAGTGAATCCACCCTTGCTTCCAACACTGAAGCTTTCTTT. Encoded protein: CASSESTLASNTEAFF. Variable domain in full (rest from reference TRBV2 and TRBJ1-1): EPEVTQTPSHQVTQMGQEVILRCVPISNHLYFYWYRQILGQKVEFLVSFYNNEISEKSEIFDDQFSVERPDGSNFTLKIRSTKLEDSAMYFCASSESTLASNTEAFFGQGTRLTVV.

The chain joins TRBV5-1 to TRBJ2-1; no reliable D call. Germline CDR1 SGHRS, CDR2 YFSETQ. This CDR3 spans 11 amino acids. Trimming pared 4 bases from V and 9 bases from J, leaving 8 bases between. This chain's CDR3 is CASSDLGEQFF. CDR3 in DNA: TGCGCCAGCAGCGACCTTGGTGAGCAGTTCTTC.

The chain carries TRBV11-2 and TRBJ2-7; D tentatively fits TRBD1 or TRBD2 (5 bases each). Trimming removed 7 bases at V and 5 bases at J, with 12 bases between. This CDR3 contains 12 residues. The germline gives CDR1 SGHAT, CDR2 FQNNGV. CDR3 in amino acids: CASNRGGNEQYF. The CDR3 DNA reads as TGTGCCAGCAATCGTGGGGGAAACGAGCAGTACTTC.

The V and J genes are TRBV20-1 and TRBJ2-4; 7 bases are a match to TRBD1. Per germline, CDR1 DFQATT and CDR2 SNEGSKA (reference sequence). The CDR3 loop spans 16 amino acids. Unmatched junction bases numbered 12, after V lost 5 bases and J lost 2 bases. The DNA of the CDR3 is TGCAGTGCTTACCGTCGGGCAGGGGGTCCCAAAAACATTCAGTACTTC. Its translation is CSAYRRAGGPKNIQYF.